This entry lists 29 T cell receptor beta chains sequenced from one sample in a study of blood T cell repertoires in COVID-19. This table comes from immunoSEQ multiplex PCR, and its TCRdb copy is limited to in-frame clones, with some not included. The sample lists around 76,000 clones, under 95% seen once, with roughly 5.8% in the top ten. Sequencing used peripheral blood. The receptors shown here come from a human donor in a cohort sampled during active COVID-19.

The chain couples TRBV4-3 to TRBJ2-2; 9 nucleotides match TRBD2. Germline CDR1 is LGHNA and CDR2 is YSLEER. The CDR3 is 16 residues long. The J segment lost 7 bases and the V segment lost 7 bases, leaving 13 bases of the junction unmatched. The CDR3 sequence: CASTTARGGAVGELFF. The CDR3 nucleotides read TGCGCCAGCACTACCGCGCGCGGGGGGGCGGTCGGGGAGCTGTTTTTT.

Of note for this clone: At one boundary the junction diverges from the germline segment, which might be a read error. J is TRBJ2-7 and V is TRBV6-2 or TRBV6-3; D call uncertain. The length of the CDR3 is 15 residues. Germline-derived CDR1 and CDR2 are MNHEY and SVGEGT. CDR3 loop: CASSYSRNLPDEQYF. The CDR3 DNA sequence: TGTGCCAGCAGCTACTCCCGAAACCTGCCGGACGAGCAGTACTTC.

The table lists this clone with a count of one. The chain joins TRBV6-5 to TRBJ2-7; no definite D call. CDR1 is MNHEY, CDR2 SVGAGI, per germline. Trimming took off 7 bases at V and 3 bases at J, with 16 bases between the two ends. This CDR3 comprises 14 residues. The CDR3, as DNA: TGTGCCAGCACCTTTTACGGAACAGTCTACGAGCAGTACTTC. Translating gives CASTFYGTVYEQYF.

V and J are TRBV5-6 and TRBJ2-3; 11 bases map to TRBD2. V lost 4 bases and J lost 3; bases outside the gene matches: 7. The CDR3 extends over 16 amino acids. Germline V lookup: CDR1 SGHDT, CDR2 YYEEEE. CDR3 nucleotide sequence: TGTGCCAGCAGCCTACTACTAGCGGGGGCGACAGATACGCAGTATTTT. Translated, it gives CASSLLLAGATDTQYF. Drawing the rest from reference TRBV5-6 and TRBJ2-3, the complete variable domain is DAGVTQSPTHLIKTRGQQVTLRCSPKSGHDTVSWYQQALGQGPQFIFQYYEEEERQRGNFPDRFSGHQFPNYSSELNVNALLLGDSALYLCASSLLLAGATDTQYFGPGTRLTVL.

This clone was seen just once. The chain employs TRBV6-2 or TRBV6-3 and TRBJ2-3; the match to TRBD2 covers 15 bases. The junction had 3 bases not matched to a gene; V was cut back by 3 bases and J by 5 bases. Germline V gene lookup returns CDR1 MNHEY and CDR2 SVGEGT. The CDR3 covers 16 residues. The DNA for the CDR3 is TGTGCCAGCAGTTATGGACTAGCGGGGGGGCGAGATACGCAGTATTTT. Translation gives CASSYGLAGGRDTQYF.

The chain recombines TRBV5-4 with TRBJ2-7; the match to TRBD2 covers 7 bases. V was pared by 1 base and J by 4 bases, with 8 bases of the junction left unmatched. This CDR3 is built from 15 residues. Germline CDR1 and CDR2: SGHNT and YYREEE (reference sequence). CDR3 region: CASSLLERGLYEQYF. The CDR3 nucleotides read TGTGCCAGCAGCTTGTTGGAGCGGGGTTTATACGAGCAGTACTTC.

Here the CDR3 DNA reads TGTGCCAGCAGCGGAAGGGACAGGGCCCTTGACGAGCAGTACTTC. Its translation is CASSGRDRALDEQYF. The gene calls are TRBV5-4 and TRBJ2-7; 9 positions match TRBD1. This CDR3 spans 15 amino acids. In germline, CDR1 is SGHNT, CDR2 YYREEE (reference sequence). J was trimmed by 5 bases and V by 4 bases; bases with no gene match: 10.

The J gene is TRBJ1-1, the V gene TRBV5-1; 8 nucleotides agree with TRBD1. V dropped 1 base and J dropped 2; count of bases not matched to a gene: 4. CDR3 length: 15 residues. The germline CDR1 and CDR2 sequences are SGHRS and YFSETQ. This CDR3 is CASSLLGTGNTEAFF. The CDR3 coding sequence is TGCGCCAGCAGCTTGTTGGGGACAGGCAACACTGAAGCTTTCTTT.

This clone was observed a single time. The chain links TRBV5-5 to TRBJ1-5; D uncertain. This CDR3 region has 16 residues. Trimming pared 0 bases from V and 0 bases from J, leaving 10 bases between. The germline V gene has CDR1 SGHKS and CDR2 YYEKEE (reference sequence). The CDR3, as DNA: TGTGCCAGCAGCTTGGTTTCAGATTTTAGCAATCAGCCCCAGCATTTT. Translated, it gives CASSLVSDFSNQPQHF. Together with reference TRBV5-5 and TRBJ1-5, the CDR3 gives the full variable domain: DAGVTQSPTHLIKTRGQQVTLRCSPISGHKSVSWYQQVLGQGPQFIFQYYEKEERGRGNFPDRFSARQFPNYSSELNVNALLLGDSALYLCASSLVSDFSNQPQHFGDGTRLSIL.

The chain recombines TRBV6-2 or TRBV6-3 with TRBJ1-5, with 9 bases lining up with TRBD1. This CDR3 has 16 amino acids. Per the germline V gene, CDR1 is MNHEY and CDR2 is SVGEGT. The V segment lost 4 bases and the J segment 5 bases; nucleotides outside the gene matches: 9. CDR3 nucleotides: TGTGCCAGCAGTTTCACCGGGACAGGGTTCGATCAGCCCCAGCATTTT. Residues: CASSFTGTGFDQPQHF.

The sample holds a few counts of this clone. The chain links TRBV6-5 to TRBJ1-1; TRBD1 aligns across 7 bases. The CDR3 loop spans 14 amino acids. Germline lookup yields CDR1 MNHEY and CDR2 SVGAGI. V shed 7 bases, J shed 1 base, and the junction held 6 bases outside the gene matches. DNA for the CDR3: TGTGCCAGCACCAGGACAGGAGCGAACACTGAAGCTTTCTTT. This translates into CASTRTGANTEAFF.

The rearrangement links TRBV5-6 to TRBJ2-5; D might be TRBD1 (5 bases). V was trimmed by 7 bases and J by 4 bases, leaving 26 bases between them. Looked up from germline, CDR1 is SGHDT and CDR2 is YYEEEE. This CDR3 spans 17 amino acids. CDR3 sequence reads: CASSQGFLKRLPETQYF. DNA of the CDR3: TGTGCCAGCTCTCAGGGCTTTCTAAAGCGACTCCCAGAGACCCAGTACTTC.

This clone showed up just once. The rearrangement joins TRBV6-5 to TRBJ2-7; 9 bases align to TRBD1. This CDR3 contains 15 residues. Germline V gene data show CDR1 as MNHEY and CDR2 as SVGAGI. The ends lost 0 bases at V and 3 bases at J; junction bases unmatched: 3. Here the CDR3 reads CASSYSGTGFYEQYF. The CDR3 DNA reads as TGTGCCAGCAGTTACTCAGGGACAGGGTTCTACGAGCAGTACTTC.

This clone has a single count. The chain combines TRBV2 with TRBJ1-1, with D possibly TRBD1 on 5 matching bases. CDR3 length: 14 residues. From germline, CDR1 is SNHLY and CDR2 FYNNEI. The V end lost 5 bases, the J end lost 4 bases, and 14 bases lay between the germline ends. The CDR3 DNA follows: TGTGCCAGCAGTTCCATCACAGGTAGCACTGAAGCTTTCTTT. It is translated as CASSSITGSTEAFF.

The V call is TRBV6-4, the J call TRBJ1-6; 7 nucleotides agree with TRBD1. CDR1 is MRHNA and CDR2 is SNTAGT in the germline V gene. This CDR3 has 14 amino acids. V shed 6 bases, J shed 5 bases, and the junction held 4 bases outside the gene matches. CDR3 coding DNA: TGTGCCAGCAGCCCCAGGGGGGATAATTCACCCCTCCACTTT. Protein sequence: CASSPRGDNSPLHF.

This rearrangement joins TRBV27 to TRBJ1-5, with D unclear. Germline lookup yields CDR1 MNHEY and CDR2 SMNVEV (reference sequence). The V gene lost 0 bases and the J gene lost 0 bases, with 6 bases spanning the gap. This CDR3 region has 15 residues. The CDR3 loop is CASSLSRYSNQPQHF. The CDR3 DNA reads as TGTGCCAGCAGTTTATCCAGGTATAGCAATCAGCCCCAGCATTTT.

CDR3 nucleotides: TGCGCCAGCAGCCCGGGGGGTAGGGTCAACACTGAAGCTTTCTTT. Protein sequence: CASSPGGRVNTEAFF. The chain is built from TRBV4-1 and TRBJ1-1; a possible D gene is TRBD1 (5 bases). Per germline, CDR1 MGHRA and CDR2 YSYEKL. V was pared by 4 bases and J by 2 bases, with 14 bases between. CDR3 length: 15 amino acids.

The CDR3 is CASSRGGSDEQYF. The CDR3 DNA is TGTGCCAGCAGTCGTGGGGGGAGCGACGAGCAGTACTTC. This chain joins TRBV25-1 and TRBJ2-7, with D possibly TRBD2 on 6 matching bases. Germline loops: CDR1 MGHDK, CDR2 SYGVNS. This CDR3 has 13 residues. Trimming took off 5 bases at V and 5 bases at J, with 13 bases between the two ends.

This clone has only a few counts. The chain employs TRBV6-5 and TRBJ2-3; D perhaps matches TRBD2 (5 bases). Germline V gene data show CDR1 as MNHEY and CDR2 as SVGAGI. Trimming took off 6 bases at V and 2 bases at J, with 12 bases between the two ends. This CDR3 comprises 14 residues. The CDR3 protein is CASSLGLPTDTQYF. Written as DNA, the CDR3 is TGTGCCAGCAGCCTTGGACTGCCCACAGATACGCAGTATTTT.

This chain joins TRBV6-6 and TRBJ2-1; 13 nucleotides align to TRBD2. Germline assignment: CDR1 MNHNY and CDR2 SVGAGI (reference sequence). The junction had 5 bases not matched to a gene; V was cut back by 6 bases and J by 9 bases. This CDR3 contains 14 residues. CDR3 bases: TGTGCCAGCAGGACTAGCGGGGGGTTGGGTGAGCAGTTCTTC. Translation gives CASRTSGGLGEQFF.

The V call is TRBV11-2, the J call TRBJ2-5; a weak D match, TRBD2 (7 bases). V lost 1 base, J lost 1 base, and 16 bases lay in between. The CDR3 totals 17 residues. From germline, CDR1 is SGHAT and CDR2 FQNNGV. This CDR3 reads CASSLGGGGGAQETQYF. The CDR3 DNA sequence: TGTGCCAGCAGCTTAGGGGGCGGGGGCGGGGCCCAAGAGACCCAGTACTTC.

The V and J genes are TRBV18 and TRBJ1-6; TRBD1 is a possible D gene (5 bases). V lost 5 bases and J 9 bases, leaving 8 bases between the germline ends. There are 12 residues in the CDR3. The germline CDR1 and CDR2 sequences are KGHSH and LQKENI. CDR3 loop: CASSAQGSPLHF. CDR3 nucleotides: TGTGCCAGCTCAGCTCAGGGTTCACCCCTCCACTTT.

The chain joins TRBV10-2 to TRBJ1-4; maybe TRBD1 (5 bases). CDR1 is WSHSY, CDR2 SAAADI, per germline. The CDR3 totals 16 residues. Between the trimmed V and J ends, which lost 6 bases and 0 bases, there was a span of 14 bases. The CDR3 DNA reads TGCGCCAGCAGCGCGCGGGGGAGCCCAACTAATGAAAAACTGTTTTTT. It translates to CASSARGSPTNEKLFF.

The chain combines TRBV3-1 (or the pseudogene TRBV3-2) with TRBJ2-1; D ambiguous. The germline CDR1 and CDR2 sequences are LGHDT and YNNKEL (reference sequence). This CDR3 is built from 14 residues. V gave up 5 bases and J gave up 10 bases, with 18 bases separating them. The CDR3 loop reads CASSDRSSRWEQFF. The CDR3 nucleotides are TGTGCCAGCAGCGACCGGAGTTCTCGGTGGGAGCAGTTCTTC.

The chain has TRBV4-3 and TRBJ2-1, with a weak D call TRBD1 (5 bases). CDR1 and CDR2 from the germline V gene are LGHNA and YSLEER. V was trimmed by 0 bases and J by 10 bases, leaving 13 bases between them. This CDR3 is built from 14 residues. This chain's CDR3 is CASSQDSLGREQFF. CDR3 DNA: TGCGCCAGCAGCCAAGATTCGTTGGGGCGGGAGCAGTTCTTC.

The chain is built from TRBV23-1 and TRBJ1-6; D is undetermined. TRBV23-1 is identified as an open reading frame with a role that is uncertain. The V gene lost 6 bases and the J gene lost 0 bases, with 9 bases spanning the gap. The CDR3 covers 15 residues. The DNA of the CDR3 is TGCGCCAGCAGGCCCGGGAGCTCCTATAATTCACCCCTCCACTTT. The encoded protein is CASRPGSSYNSPLHF.

This sequence joins TRBV14 and TRBJ2-1, with 9 bases fitting TRBD1. The CDR3 extends over 13 amino acids. Trimming removed 6 bases from V and 6 bases from J; junction bases left unmatched: 3. Germline V gene lookup returns CDR1 SGHDN and CDR2 FVKESK. CDR3 nucleotides: TGTGCCAGCAGAAGGACAGGGGTCAATGAGCAGTTCTTC. Translated, it gives CASRRTGVNEQFF.

This chain joins TRBV5-1 and TRBJ2-2; no firm D call. This CDR3 contains 16 residues. CDR1 SGHRS and CDR2 YFSETQ come from the germline V gene. Trimming removed 0 bases from V and 3 bases from J, with 12 bases in between. The CDR3 DNA sequence: TGCGCCAGCAGCTTGGTGGCAGGATTAGACACCGGGGAGCTGTTTTTT. It is translated as CASSLVAGLDTGELFF.

The chain has TRBV5-1 and TRBJ2-5; TRBD2 matches at 7 bases. Germline V gives CDR1 SGHRS, CDR2 YFSETQ. J was trimmed by 2 bases and V by 0 bases; bases with no gene match: 7. This CDR3 comprises 16 residues. CDR3 DNA: TGCGCCAGCAGCTTGGCCGGCGACGGGGGGCAAGAGACCCAGTACTTC. Residues: CASSLAGDGGQETQYF.